Listed below are T cell receptor beta chains from one sample, sequenced in a study of CD8 T cells in ankylosing spondylitis. TCRdb reprocessed the 5' RACE reads with MiXCR, giving one entry per CDR3 protein. The sample consists of 100,000 or so distinct CDR3 sequences, about 8.1% of them appearing once. Sequencing was carried out using blood, either unsorted or a sorted T cell fraction (not recorded which). The receptors derive from a male donor with ankylosing spondylitis. Each CDR3 is given with its conserved first and last residue. A D gene is named only where the DNA matches it firmly. Size tells how often a clone was seen (once, few, many) or the class of an expanded clone, and some rows leave it out.

>few|TRBV27|TRBJ2-1|TRBD1
TGTGCCAGCACCCCATACCCCCCCGGGACAGGGGGAAGCAATGAGCAGTTCTTC
CASTPYPPGTGGSNEQFF
>many|TRBV4-1|TRBJ2-1|.
TGCGCCAGCAGCCAATCCGGGACAGAGCAGTTCTTC
CASSQSGTEQFF
>many|TRBV5-6|TRBJ2-1|TRBD1
TGTGCCAGCAGCTACGACAGGCACCTCAGGGGGAATGAGCAGTTCTTC
CASSYDRHLRGNEQFF
>few|TRBV6-4|TRBJ2-5|TRBD2
TGTGCCAGCAGTGACTCGGGCGGGAGTGGCGAGACCCAGTACTTC
CASSDSGGSGETQYF
>.|TRBV12-5|TRBJ2-1|TRBD2
TGTGCTAGTGGTTTGGGACTAGCGGGAAGTGAGCAGTTCTTC
CASGLGLAGSEQFF
>few|TRBV28|TRBJ1-1|.
TGTGCCAGCAGTCACTTGGGGAACACTGAAGCTTTCTTT
CASSHLGNTEAFF
>few|TRBV3-1|TRBJ1-5|.
TGTGCCAGCAGCCAAGGGTCCAGGACAATGCAGCCCCAGCATTTT
CASSQGSRTMQPQHF
>.|TRBV20-1|TRBJ2-7|.
TGCAGTGCTAACCCGACTAGGTACGAGCAGTACTTC
CSANPTRYEQYF
>few|TRBV11-2|TRBJ2-7|TRBD1
TGTGCCAGCAGCCAGGGGCGGGACAGGGTATACGAGCAGTACTTC
CASSQGRDRVYEQYF
>.|TRBV3-1|TRBJ1-4|.
TGTGCCAGCAGCCAAGAAATGGACAGAGAAAAACTGTTTTTT
CASSQEMDREKLFF
>many|TRBV11-2|TRBJ1-4|.
TGTGCCAGCAGCCCTACGGGACTTACTGAAAAACTGTTTTTT
CASSPTGLTEKLFF
>.|TRBV15|TRBJ2-1|.
TGTGCCACCAGCAGAGATCGGGCGGGACCTTACAATGAGCAGTTCTTC
CATSRDRAGPYNEQFF
>many|TRBV6-8|TRBJ2-1|TRBD2
TGTGCCAGGCAGGGACTAGCGGAGTACTACAATGAGCAGTTCTTC
CARQGLAEYYNEQFF
>few|TRBV11-2|TRBJ1-3|TRBD1
TGTGCCAGCAGCTTAGTACCCGGGACAGGGGCTGGAAACACCATATATTTT
CASSLVPGTGAGNTIYF
>.|TRBV15|TRBJ2-2|TRBD2
TGTGCCACCAGCTTCGGAGCGGGAACGGACGGGGAGCTGTTTTTT
CATSFGAGTDGELFF
>.|TRBV10-3|TRBJ2-2|TRBD2
TGTGCCATCAGTCTCTCGGCTAGCGGAGACACCGGGGAGCTGTTTTTT
CAISLSASGDTGELFF
>.|TRBV13|TRBJ2-2|TRBD1
TGTGCCAGCAGCCTAAACAGTGACAGGGGCAAAAACACCGGGGAGCTGTTTTTT
CASSLNSDRGKNTGELFF
>.|TRBV11-3|TRBJ2-3|TRBD2
TGTGCCAGCAGCCCAAGACTAGCGGGAGTGGAAGATACGCAGTATTTT
CASSPRLAGVEDTQYF
>.|TRBV7-8|TRBJ2-3|.
TGTGCCAGCAGCCCCCCGGGGGCAGGCACAGATACGCAGTATTTT
CASSPPGAGTDTQYF
>many|TRBV29-1|TRBJ2-7|TRBD1
TGCAGCGTTGAAGATCCAGGGGGTGGCTACGAGCAGTACTTC
CSVEDPGGGYEQYF
>few|TRBV29-1|TRBJ2-5|.
TGCAGCGTTGAAGGGGGGCGAGAGACCCAGTACTTC
CSVEGGRETQYF
>many|TRBV10-3|TRBJ2-3|.
TGTGCCATCAGTTTGACTAGCACAGATACGCAGTATTTT
CAISLTSTDTQYF
>.|TRBV5-6|TRBJ2-1|.
TGTGCCAGCAGCCGTACCGAATACAATGAGCAGTTCTTC
CASSRTEYNEQFF
>few|TRBV25-1|TRBJ1-1|TRBD1
TGTGCCAGCAGTGAATCCGGGACAGGGTTGGACACTGAAGCTTTCTTT
CASSESGTGLDTEAFF
>.|TRBV27|TRBJ2-1|TRBD2
TGTGCCAGCAGGACCGGGACTAGCGCCTACAATGAGCAGTTCTTC
CASRTGTSAYNEQFF
>few|TRBV4-1|TRBJ2-3|TRBD2
TGCGCCAGCAGCCAAGTTGGCCTAGCGGGGAGCACAGATACGCAGTATTTT
CASSQVGLAGSTDTQYF